The next 13 T cell receptor beta chains were all read from a single sample in a study of blood T cell repertoires in COVID-19. Generated by immunoSEQ multiplex PCR, the TCRdb table keeps only in-frame clones and is missing some. Among about 230,000 clones listed, about 85% were seen once. The sequencing input was peripheral blood. Receptors originate from an elderly woman with acute or convalescent COVID-19.

V usage is TRBV10-3 and J usage is TRBJ1-2, with D possibly TRBD1 on 6 matching bases. V dropped 0 bases and J dropped 0 bases, with 11 bases sitting between them. Germline values: CDR1 ENHRY, CDR2 SYGVKD. The CDR3 is 16 amino acids. CDR3: CAISESAGATNYGYTF. The CDR3 DNA is TGTGCCATCAGTGAGTCGGCAGGGGCGACTAACTATGGCTACACCTTC.

The CDR3 sequence: CASSEALGTPSGELFF. As DNA, the CDR3 is TGTGCCAGCAGTGAAGCGTTAGGGACACCCAGCGGGGAGCTGTTTTTT. This sequence joins TRBV2 and TRBJ2-2; tentatively, D is TRBD1 (6 bases). The germline CDR1 and CDR2 sequences are SNHLY and FYNNEI. This CDR3 is 16 amino acids long. Trimming removed 0 bases at V and 7 bases at J, with 15 bases between.

The V gene is TRBV5-4, the J gene TRBJ1-2; the D is unclear. This CDR3 has 13 residues. V lost 1 base to trimming and J lost 6 bases, with 10 bases between them. Germline V gene lookup returns CDR1 SGHNT and CDR2 YYREEE (reference sequence). This CDR3 is CASSLSHENGYTF. CDR3 DNA sequence: TGTGCCAGCAGCTTGTCCCACGAGAATGGCTACACCTTC. The full variable domain, in which reference TRBV5-4 and TRBJ1-2 provide the parts outside the CDR3, is ETGVTQSPTHLIKTRGQQVTLRCSSQSGHNTVSWYQQALGQGPQFIFQYYREEENGRGNFPPRFSGLQFPNYSSELNVNALELDDSALYLCASSLSHENGYTFGSGTRLTVV.

The chain joins TRBV5-1 to TRBJ2-3; a possible D gene is TRBD2 (6 bases). CDR1 is SGHRS, CDR2 YFSETQ, per germline. Trimming removed 4 bases from V and 10 bases from J, with 16 bases in between. CDR3 length equals 13 residues. The DNA of the CDR3 is TGCGCCAGCAGCCCTTTATCCGGGGGTCCGCAGTATTTT. This codes for CASSPLSGGPQYF.

This clone turned up a few times. One end of the junction does not line up with germline, which may come from a read error. The CDR3 reads CASLLSGRRDF. In DNA form, the CDR3 reads TGTGCCAGCCTTTTAAGCGGGCGGAGGGACTTC. This chain uses TRBV2 with TRBJ2-5, with D perhaps TRBD2 (6 bases). This CDR3 spans 11 amino acids. The germline V gene has CDR1 SNHLY and CDR2 FYNNEI.

The rearrangement uses TRBV7-2 and TRBJ1-4; no definite D call. The germline V gene has CDR1 SGHTA and CDR2 FQGNSA. The germline V and J ends were trimmed by 4 bases and 7 bases, with 13 bases remaining between them. The CDR3 covers 14 residues. Here the CDR3 DNA reads TGTGCCAGCAGCTCCCGAGGGTTTGTTGAAAAACTGTTTTTT. This encodes CASSSRGFVEKLFF.

CDR3 loop: CASSLMGRDEQFF. DNA of the CDR3: TGTGCCAGCAGTTTAATGGGGCGCGATGAGCAGTTCTTC. The chain couples TRBV28 to TRBJ2-1, with a tentative D call TRBD1 (5 bases). The CDR3 length is 13 residues. Germline lookup yields CDR1 MDHEN and CDR2 SYDVKM. Between the trimmed V and J ends, which lost 2 bases and 8 bases, there was a span of 10 bases.

The V call is TRBV10-3, the J call TRBJ1-2; 7 bases are a match to TRBD1. The CDR3 sequence is 16 residues long. Per the germline V gene, CDR1 is ENHRY and CDR2 is SYGVKD. The V and J ends lost 0 bases and 8 bases, in that order; junction bases with no gene match: 12. The CDR3 region has the DNA TGTGCCATCAGTGAGTCGAACAGGGGCGAGAGAGGCGGCTACACCTTC. Amino acids: CAISESNRGERGGYTF.

This chain uses TRBV2 with TRBJ2-1; 10 bases are a match to TRBD2. V shed 6 bases and J 2 bases; nucleotides not matched to a gene: 1. CDR3 size: 14 residues. In germline, CDR1 is SNHLY, CDR2 FYNNEI. The CDR3 bases are TGTGCCAGCAGGGGACTAGCGACCTACAATGAGCAGTTCTTC. Translated: CASRGLATYNEQFF.

The J gene is TRBJ1-2, the V gene TRBV19, with 8 bases lining up with TRBD1. The V and J ends lost 5 bases and 3 bases, in that order; junction bases with no gene match: 11. The germline gives CDR1 LNHDA, CDR2 SQIVND (reference sequence). The CDR3 contains 16 residues. The DNA for the CDR3 is TGTGCCAGTAGTCCCCAAAGGGACAGGCGACACTATGGCTACACCTTC. It specifies CASSPQRDRRHYGYTF.

This sequence joins TRBV28 and TRBJ1-6; D is possibly TRBD1 (5 bases). In germline, CDR1 is MDHEN, CDR2 SYDVKM. CDR3 length: 13 residues. Trimming removed 8 bases from V and 7 bases from J, with 12 bases in between. The CDR3 DNA reads as TGTGCCAGCCTGGGGCAGTTCAATTCACCCCTCCACTTT. Translating it yields CASLGQFNSPLHF.

In DNA form, the CDR3 reads TGTGCCAGCAGTTACGGTGGCCTCAATCAGCCCCAGCATTTT. It encodes CASSYGGLNQPQHF. The chain recombines TRBV6-5 with TRBJ1-5; no reliable D call. This CDR3 has 14 residues. V was clipped by 2 bases and J by 3 bases, with 8 bases between them. Germline values: CDR1 MNHEY, CDR2 SVGAGI.

This clone was counted many times. The chain uses TRBV21-1 and TRBJ1-2; TRBD1 reflects the table's D call only, with no check against the DNA. TRBV21-1 is listed as a pseudogene. The CDR3 runs to 13 residues. This CDR3 reads CASLRQSNYGYTF. CDR3 sequence (DNA): TGTGCCAGCCTTAGACAGTCTAACTATGGCTACACCTTC.